The 9 T cell receptor beta chains presented below share a single source sample, sequenced in a study of tumor-infiltrating lymphocytes in localized non-small cell lung cancer. The protocol was immunoSEQ multiplex PCR, while the TCRdb copy is restricted to in-frame clones and leaves out a portion. The repertoire consists of under 20,000 clones, with around 63% occurring once and the leading ten covering around 6.3%. Sequencing was performed on lung tumor tissue. These receptor sequences come from a human donor with non-small cell lung cancer.

V is TRBV6-5 and J is TRBJ1-1; maybe TRBD1 (5 bases). Germline V gene sequence: CDR1 MNHEY, CDR2 SVGAGI. Trimming left V 5 bases short and J 1 base short, with 11 bases between. The CDR3 runs 14 residues. In DNA, the CDR3 is TGTGCCAGCAGTCATCCGGGGGGGAACACTGAAGCTTTCTTT. Residues: CASSHPGGNTEAFF.

V usage is TRBV2 and J usage is TRBJ2-3; the D gene is possibly TRBD2 (6 bases). The V gene lost 8 bases and the J gene lost 4 bases, with 13 bases spanning the gap. Germline loops: CDR1 SNHLY, CDR2 FYNNEI. The CDR3 is made up of 13 amino acids. This chain's CDR3 is CASSLGSPDTQYF. The DNA for the CDR3 is TGTGCCAGCTCCCTCGGGAGTCCAGATACGCAGTATTTT.

This clone was recorded a few times. J is TRBJ1-5 and V is TRBV9; TRBD1 might be the D (5 bases). CDR1 SGDLS and CDR2 YYNGEE come from the germline V gene. This CDR3 region has 17 residues. Trimming cost V 0 bases and J 1 base, with 14 bases left between them. The CDR3, as DNA: TGTGCCAGCAGCGTAGGCCAGGGCAAAAGAAGCAATCAGCCCCAGCATTTT. Amino acids: CASSVGQGKRSNQPQHF.

The V gene is TRBV4-1, the J gene TRBJ1-2; TRBD1 aligns across 7 bases. Unmatched junction bases numbered 6, after V lost 1 base and J lost 7 bases. CDR1 MGHRA and CDR2 YSYEKL come from the germline V gene. The length of the CDR3 is 14 residues. This CDR3 is CASSQVDRASGYTF. For the CDR3, the DNA is TGCGCCAGCAGCCAAGTTGACAGGGCCAGTGGCTACACCTTC.

A word on this clone: The sample carries other DNA sequences with the same CDR3. This chain joins TRBV30 and TRBJ2-1; 12 bases align to TRBD2. CDR3 length equals 14 residues. Germline loops: CDR1 GTSNPN, CDR2 SVGIG (reference sequence). Germline trimming cut 4 bases from V and 3 bases from J; bases unmatched to any gene: 1. The CDR3 nucleotides are TGTGCCTGGACGGGACTAGCGGGCTACAATGAGCAGTTCTTC. Protein: CAWTGLAGYNEQFF.

This chain uses TRBV4-3 with TRBJ2-7; 7 bases agree with TRBD2. Germline V gene lookup returns CDR1 LGHNA and CDR2 YSLEER. There are 15 residues in the CDR3. Losses at the gene ends were 4 bases for V and 1 base for J; bases not matched to a gene: 7. The CDR3 DNA sequence: TGCGCCAGCAGCCTAGGGGAGGGCGAGTCCTACGAGCAGTACTTC. This codes for CASSLGEGESYEQYF.

By share, this clone ranks as medium-sized. The rearrangement uses TRBV19 and TRBJ2-7; 9 bases align to TRBD1. Germline V gives CDR1 LNHDA, CDR2 SQIVND (reference sequence). The CDR3 has 14 residues. V shed 5 bases and J 4 bases; nucleotides not matched to a gene: 6. In DNA form, the CDR3 reads TGTGCCAGTAGTGAAACAGGGGGCATGTACGAGCAGTACTTC. Its protein product is CASSETGGMYEQYF.

The CDR3 loop reads CASSLAGAGTEAFF. The CDR3, as DNA: TGCGCCAGCAGCTTGGCAGGGGCCGGCACTGAAGCTTTCTTT. V and J are TRBV5-1 and TRBJ1-1; a weak D match, TRBD1 (6 bases). The germline V and J ends were trimmed by 0 bases and 4 bases, with 10 bases remaining between them. CDR1 and CDR2 from the germline V gene are SGHRS and YFSETQ. CDR3 length: 14 amino acids.

V gene TRBV7-3 combines with J gene TRBJ1-1; unclear D gene. The V and J ends lost 4 bases and 3 bases respectively, with 12 bases between them. The CDR3 spans 14 residues. Germline values: CDR1 SGHTA, CDR2 FQGTGA. CDR3: CASSSRPADTEAFF. The CDR3 nucleotides are TGTGCCAGCAGCTCCCGTCCTGCGGACACTGAAGCTTTCTTT. Based on the CDR3 plus reference TRBV7-3 and TRBJ1-1, the full variable domain is GAGVSQTPSNKVTEKGKYVELRCDPISGHTALYWYRQSLGQGPEFLIYFQGTGAADDSGLPNDRFFAVRPEGSVSTLKIQRTERGDSAVYLCASSSRPADTEAFFGQGTRLTVV.